These T cell receptor beta chains were read from a single sample in a study of blood T cell repertoires in COVID-19. Assay: immunoSEQ multiplex PCR; the TCRdb copy retains only in-frame clones and omits some. Of approximately 61,000 clones detected, approximately 80% appear once; the ten largest clones hold roughly 5.7%. The sample taken for sequencing was peripheral blood. These receptor sequences come from a man between 65 and 85 years old with acute or convalescent COVID-19. The CDR3 runs from the conserved cysteine through the conserved F or W. Each record gives: CDR3 length, J gene, V gene, clone size, D gene, CDR3 protein, CDR3 DNA. D genes are given only for firm matches. Expanded clones are given a class, and other clones once, few, many or no size at all.

cdr3_length: 13; j_call: TRBJ2-5; v_call: TRBV10-2; clone_size: -; d_call: TRBD2; cdr3_aa: CASGPAGSETQYF; cdr3_nt: TGCGCCAGCGGGCCAGCGGGGTCGGAGACCCAGTACTTC
cdr3_length: 18; j_call: TRBJ1-1; v_call: TRBV4-2; clone_size: -; d_call: -; cdr3_aa: CASSQDSRGGAANTEAFF; cdr3_nt: TGTGCCAGCAGCCAAGATAGCCGAGGGGGTGCAGCGAACACTGAAGCTTTCTTT
cdr3_length: 16; j_call: TRBJ2-7; v_call: TRBV5-1; clone_size: -; d_call: -; cdr3_aa: CASSLDTSRESYEQYF; cdr3_nt: TGCGCCAGCAGCTTGGACACCTCACGGGAGTCCTACGAGCAGTACTTC
cdr3_length: 13; j_call: TRBJ1-2; v_call: TRBV7-3; clone_size: -; d_call: TRBD1; cdr3_aa: CASSLRQGVGYTF; cdr3_nt: TGTGCCAGCAGCTTAAGGCAGGGGGTGGGCTACACCTTC
cdr3_length: 15; j_call: TRBJ1-1; v_call: TRBV11-2; clone_size: -; d_call: -; cdr3_aa: CASSQLDFPNTEAFF; cdr3_nt: TGTGCCAGCAGCCAGCTGGACTTTCCGAACACTGAAGCTTTCTTT
cdr3_length: 13; j_call: TRBJ1-2; v_call: TRBV7-9; clone_size: -; d_call: TRBD1; cdr3_aa: CASSAGQGYGYTF; cdr3_nt: TGTGCCAGCAGCGCGGGACAGGGGTATGGCTACACCTTC
cdr3_length: 15; j_call: TRBJ2-1; v_call: TRBV7-3; clone_size: -; d_call: -; cdr3_aa: CASTMGARDYNEQFF; cdr3_nt: TGTGCCAGCACAATGGGGGCCAGGGACTACAATGAGCAGTTCTTC
cdr3_length: 18; j_call: TRBJ2-5; v_call: TRBV9; clone_size: few; d_call: -; cdr3_aa: CASSPSPPGQNRGETQYF; cdr3_nt: TGTGCCAGCAGCCCATCCCCGCCGGGACAAAACCGGGGTGAGACCCAGTACTTC
cdr3_length: 15; j_call: TRBJ2-4; v_call: TRBV21-1; clone_size: -; d_call: -; cdr3_aa: CASSNRGGGKNIQYF; cdr3_nt: TGTGCCAGCAGCAATCGAGGTGGGGGGAAAAACATTCAGTACTTC
cdr3_length: 16; j_call: TRBJ2-5; v_call: TRBV3-1/TRBV3-2; clone_size: few; d_call: TRBD2; cdr3_aa: CASSQETSGAKETQYF; cdr3_nt: TGTGCCAGCAGCCAAGAGACTAGCGGGGCGAAAGAGACCCAGTACTTC
cdr3_length: 14; j_call: TRBJ1-5; v_call: TRBV6-6; clone_size: -; d_call: TRBD1; cdr3_aa: CASSGQGGSQPQHF; cdr3_nt: TGTGCCAGCAGTGGGCAGGGGGGAAGTCAGCCCCAGCATTTT